This TCR beta chain originates from a study of CD8 T cells in Susac syndrome. The CDR3 length is 15 residues. V shed 4 bases and J shed 7 bases, with 19 bases lying between them. Germline V gene data show CDR1 as LGHNA and CDR2 as YNFKEQ. Whole-study results and caveats: The study conceded that relatively few individuals underwent its TCR sequencing and HLA analysis.

RNA amounts of about 0.5 to 1 ug underwent reverse transcription with random hexamers. The immunoSEQ assay covered 54 Vbeta and 13 Jbeta segments for CDR3. TCRdb re-analysed the immunoSEQ multiplex PCR reads in MiXCR, keeping a single row per CDR3 protein. The data hold about 130,000 distinct CDR3 sequences, with approximately 94% observed a single time. TCR beta sequencing covered blood CD8+ and CD4+ T cells. The study used treatment-naive patients who had stable or active relapsing-remitting disease as multiple sclerosis controls. Worth noting for this clonotype: Its antigen is unknown.

This sequence was found in a human donor with multiple sclerosis. What was sequenced was CD4+ T cells from PBMCs. The rearrangement joins TRBV4-2 to TRBJ1-1; D gene ambiguous. The CDR3 loop reads CASSPINLDYHEAFF. As DNA, the CDR3 is TGTGCCAGCAGCCCCATAAACCTTGACTATCATGAAGCTTTCTTT.